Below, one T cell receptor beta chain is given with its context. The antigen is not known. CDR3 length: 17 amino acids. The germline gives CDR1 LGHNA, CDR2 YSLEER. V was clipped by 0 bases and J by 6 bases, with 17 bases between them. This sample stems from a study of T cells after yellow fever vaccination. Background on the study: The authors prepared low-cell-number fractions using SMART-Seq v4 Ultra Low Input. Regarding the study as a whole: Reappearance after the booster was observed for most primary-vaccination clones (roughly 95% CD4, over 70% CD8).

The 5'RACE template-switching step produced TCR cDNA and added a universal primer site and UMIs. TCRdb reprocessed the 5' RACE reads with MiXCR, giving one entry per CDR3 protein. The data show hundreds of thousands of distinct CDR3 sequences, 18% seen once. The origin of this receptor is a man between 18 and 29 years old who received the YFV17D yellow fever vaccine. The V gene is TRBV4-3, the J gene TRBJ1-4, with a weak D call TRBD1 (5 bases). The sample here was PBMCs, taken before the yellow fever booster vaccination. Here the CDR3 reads CASSQDWQGGRYEKLFF. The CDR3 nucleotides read TGCGCCAGCAGCCAAGATTGGCAGGGTGGGAGATATGAAAAACTGTTTTTT.